These T cell receptor beta chains were read from a single sample in a study of cytomegalovirus exposure and HLA in healthy donors. Using immunoSEQ multiplex PCR, the repertoire was profiled, and TCRdb retains in-frame clones only, with some absent. Of 63,000 or so clones listed, roughly 75% were seen once; the top ten hold almost 4.5%. Sequenced: PBMCs. These receptors were taken from a woman aged 25 to 45 in good health and CMV-seronegative. Both conserved end residues are part of each CDR3. D genes are given only for firm matches. Only part of the rows carry a size: once, few, many, or a class if the clone is expanded.

d_call,v_call,j_call,clone_size,cdr3_nt,cdr3_aa
TRBD1,TRBV30,TRBJ2-6,NA,TGTGCCTGGAGTGTACGGGGATGGGACAGACGCTCTGGGGCCAACGTCCTGACTTTC,CAWSVRGWDRRSGANVLTF
TRBD2,TRBV4-3,TRBJ2-2,NA,TGCGCCAGCAGCCGCACACTGACTAGCGGGAGTCAAGGCGGGGAGCTGTTTTTT,CASSRTLTSGSQGGELFF
TRBD1,TRBV6-6,TRBJ1-5,few,TGTGCCAGCAGGGCGACAGGGGAGGGCAATCAGCCCCAGCATTTT,CASRATGEGNQPQHF
NA,TRBV9,TRBJ2-1,NA,TGTGCCAGCAGCGTAGATGGGGGGTGGAATGAGCAGTTCTTC,CASSVDGGWNEQFF
TRBD2,TRBV6-1,TRBJ2-1,NA,TGTGCCAGCAGATCTAGGACTAGCGGATACAATGAGCAGTTCTTC,CASRSRTSGYNEQFF
TRBD2,TRBV4-1,TRBJ2-3,NA,TGCGCCAGCAGCCAGGGGACTAGCGGGGGTCTCACAGATACGCAGTATTTT,CASSQGTSGGLTDTQYF
TRBD1,TRBV29-1,TRBJ1-1,NA,TGCAGCGTGACACAGGGGGCCCGCTTGAACACTGAAGCTTTCTTT,CSVTQGARLNTEAFF
NA,TRBV5-4,TRBJ1-1,NA,TGTGCCAGCAGCTTGGGACAGCCGAACACTGAAGCTTTCTTT,CASSLGQPNTEAFF
NA,TRBV2,TRBJ1-1,NA,TGTGCCAGCAGTGACGGGGGGCGGACTGAAGCTTTCTTT,CASSDGGRTEAFF
NA,TRBV6-5,TRBJ1-1,once,TGTGCCAGCAGTATAACGCCGGGAGGCACTGAAGCTTTCTTT,CASSITPGGTEAFF
TRBD1,TRBV10-2,TRBJ2-2,NA,TGCGCCAGCAGTGAGGCAGGGACAGACACCGGGGAGCTGTTTTTT,CASSEAGTDTGELFF
TRBD1,TRBV28,TRBJ2-7,NA,TGTGCCAGCAGTTCCCACCTCGCCGGGACAGGAACCTACGAGCAGTACTTC,CASSSHLAGTGTYEQYF
TRBD1,TRBV12-5,TRBJ1-2,NA,TGTGCTAGTGGTGGACAGGGAGTTGGCTACACCTTC,CASGGQGVGYTF
NA,TRBV30,TRBJ1-1,NA,TGTGCCTGGAGTGCCCCGGACATGTCAAACACTGAAGCTTTCTTT,CAWSAPDMSNTEAFF
NA,TRBV7-9,TRBJ1-2,few,TGTGCCAGCAGCTTGCCCGGGGAGGTAAAGGGCTACACCTTC,CASSLPGEVKGYTF
NA,TRBV6-5,TRBJ2-7,NA,TGTGCCAGCAGTTTTACACGGGGGGCTTCCTACGAGCAGTACTTC,CASSFTRGASYEQYF
NA,TRBV6-1,TRBJ1-2,NA,TGTGCCAGCGGGGGCCCAATGAAAGTTGATGGCTACACCTTC,CASGGPMKVDGYTF
TRBD1,TRBV30,TRBJ1-4,few,TGTGCCTGGAGTGTAAACAGGGGGGGTAGGGGAGAAAAACTGTTTTTT,CAWSVNRGGRGEKLFF
TRBD1,TRBV5-6,TRBJ1-3,NA,TGTGCCAGCAGCCAGTACAGGGGGCATGGAAACACCATATATTTT,CASSQYRGHGNTIYF
TRBD1,TRBV6-5,TRBJ2-1,NA,TGTGCCAGCAGGATCGACAGGGGATCCTACAATGAGCAGTTCTTC,CASRIDRGSYNEQFF
NA,TRBV30,TRBJ1-2,NA,TGTGCCTGGAGGGATTTACGACTATCTAACTATGGCTACACCTTC,CAWRDLRLSNYGYTF
NA,TRBV6-1,TRBJ1-2,NA,TGTGCCAGCAGTGAAGCCGAATCGGGAGCCTATGGCTACACCTTC,CASSEAESGAYGYTF
TRBD1,TRBV10-2,TRBJ2-1,NA,TGCGCCAGCACCCAAACAGGGGGCGCTTACAATGAGCAGTTCTTC,CASTQTGGAYNEQFF
NA,TRBV7-9,TRBJ1-1,NA,TGTGCCAGCAGCTTAGTCTTCGGGAACACTGAAGCTTTCTTT,CASSLVFGNTEAFF
NA,TRBV29-1,TRBJ1-2,once,TGCAGCGTTGCGTCAACCCAGAACTATGGCTACACCTTC,CSVASTQNYGYTF
TRBD2,TRBV10-3,TRBJ2-1,few,TGTGCCACGTTAGCGGGGGGGTCATGGAATGAGCAGTTCTTC,CATLAGGSWNEQFF
TRBD2,TRBV6-1,TRBJ2-3,NA,TGTGCCAGCAGTACACGGGGGGGCCTTTCGGATACGCAGTATTTT,CASSTRGGLSDTQYF
NA,TRBV7-9,TRBJ2-7,NA,TGTGCCAGCAGCTTAGCCAGCCGGGATCCCAGGATCCACGAGCAGTACTTC,CASSLASRDPRIHEQYF
TRBD1,TRBV7-6,TRBJ2-5,NA,TGTGCCAGCAGCTCGACAGGGTCGGGCCTCGGACGGGGGACCCAGTACTTC,CASSSTGSGLGRGTQYF
NA,TRBV6-5,TRBJ2-3,few,TGTGCCAGCAGCCTCCGGGGGGCAGGGGATACGCAGTATTTT,CASSLRGAGDTQYF
TRBD2,TRBV10-1,TRBJ2-2,NA,TGCGCCAGCAGTGCCAGCGGGGGGGCCAACGGGGAGCTGTTTTTT,CASSASGGANGELFF
TRBD1,TRBV7-6,TRBJ2-1,NA,TGTGCCAGCACCACCACAGGGGGCCCCTACAATGAGCAGTTCTTC,CASTTTGGPYNEQFF
TRBD1,TRBV6-1,TRBJ2-7,NA,TGTGCCAGCAGGGGGACAGGGAGCTCCTACGAGCAGTACTTC,CASRGTGSSYEQYF
TRBD1,TRBV19,TRBJ1-1,NA,TGTGCCAGTAGTATTGGTACAGGGGGTGCTTGGCGGAAATCTGGTAACACTGAAGCTTTCTTT,CASSIGTGGAWRKSGNTEAFF
TRBD1,TRBV6-6,TRBJ1-1,NA,TGTGCCAGCAAACCCCGGGCCCAGGGGGCTACTGAAGCTTTCTTT,CASKPRAQGATEAFF
NA,TRBV28,TRBJ1-2,NA,TGTGCCAGCAGTTTAGAACGACATCTAGCCTATGGCTACACCTTC,CASSLERHLAYGYTF
NA,TRBV30,TRBJ1-2,NA,TGTGCCTGGAGTCAATACAGGGTTAACTATGGCTACACCTTC,CAWSQYRVNYGYTF
NA,TRBV5-4,TRBJ2-5,NA,TGTGCCAGCAGCTTAACAGGACACAACTCTCAAGAGACCCAGTACTTC,CASSLTGHNSQETQYF
NA,TRBV30,TRBJ2-3,NA,TGTGCCATGACTGAAAACACAGATACGCAGTATTTT,CAMTENTDTQYF
NA,TRBV6-5,TRBJ1-1,NA,TGTGCCAGCAGTTACTCGACGACTGGGAACACTGAAGCTTTCTTT,CASSYSTTGNTEAFF
TRBD2,TRBV30,TRBJ2-1,NA,TGTGCCTGGAGACTAAGGACTAGCGGGGGGGCAAATGAGCAGTTCTTC,CAWRLRTSGGANEQFF
NA,TRBV13,TRBJ1-1,NA,TGTGCCAGCAGCTTAAGGACAGACATGAACACTGAAGCTTTCTTT,CASSLRTDMNTEAFF
NA,TRBV28,TRBJ1-5,once,TGTGCCAGCAGTTACCCCAACGTGGGGGGAACCCAGCCCCAGCATTTT,CASSYPNVGGTQPQHF
NA,TRBV29-1,TRBJ2-1,NA,TGCAGCGTTGTAGAGGGGACTGATTACAATGAGCAGTTCTTC,CSVVEGTDYNEQFF
NA,TRBV5-1,TRBJ2-3,NA,TGCGCCAGCAGCTTGGCCGCAGATACGCAGTATTTT,CASSLAADTQYF
TRBD1,TRBV30,TRBJ1-4,NA,TGTGCCTGGAGCCCCGGGACAGATGAAAAACTGTTTTTT,CAWSPGTDEKLFF
TRBD2,TRBV4-3,TRBJ2-2,NA,TGCGCCAGCGGCCCCGTCTTAGCGGGAGCGGCCGGGGAGCTGTTTTTT,CASGPVLAGAAGELFF
NA,TRBV5-1,TRBJ2-5,NA,TGCGCCAGCAGCTTATATGACAGTATCGAGACCCAGTACTTC,CASSLYDSIETQYF
NA,TRBV4-3,TRBJ1-1,NA,TGCGCCAGCGGGTGGGACACGAACACTGAAGCTTTCTTT,CASGWDTNTEAFF
NA,TRBV30,TRBJ2-5,NA,TGTGCCTGGAGCCGTCCCGGGACAACCCAAGAGACCCAGTACTTC,CAWSRPGTTQETQYF
NA,TRBV9,TRBJ2-3,NA,TGTGCCAGCAGCGTACGATGGGGGGGCACAGATACGCAGTATTTT,CASSVRWGGTDTQYF
TRBD1,TRBV5-4,TRBJ2-5,NA,TGTGCCAGCAGCTCCGGACAGGGCCGCCAAGAGACCCAGTACTTC,CASSSGQGRQETQYF
NA,TRBV5-1,TRBJ2-5,NA,TGCGCCAGCACCCTTTACTCGAAAGAGACCCAGTACTTC,CASTLYSKETQYF
NA,TRBV5-1,TRBJ1-3,NA,TGCGCCAGCAGCGCTGCCTCGGGAAGTGGAAACACCATATATTTT,CASSAASGSGNTIYF
NA,TRBV4-3,TRBJ2-3,NA,TGCGCCAGCAGCCCCCGGGGTGATGGAGGGGATACGCAGTATTTT,CASSPRGDGGDTQYF
NA,TRBV15,TRBJ1-1,NA,TGTGCCATCCGTAGCCGGAACACTGAAGCTTTCTTT,CAIRSRNTEAFF
TRBD1,TRBV6-5,TRBJ1-2,NA,TGTGCCAGCAGGCCGGGACAGAGCTATGGCTACACCTTC,CASRPGQSYGYTF
TRBD2,TRBV2,TRBJ2-5,NA,TGTGCCAGCGTCTCAGGGAAACTAGCGGGGCGGGAGACCCAGTACTTC,CASVSGKLAGRETQYF
TRBD1,TRBV28,TRBJ1-5,NA,TGTGCCAGCAGCCTAACAGGGGGCCCCAGCAATCAGCCCCAGCATTTT,CASSLTGGPSNQPQHF
NA,TRBV28,TRBJ2-3,NA,TGTGCCAGCAGCACCAAGGGGACAGATACGCAGTATTTT,CASSTKGTDTQYF